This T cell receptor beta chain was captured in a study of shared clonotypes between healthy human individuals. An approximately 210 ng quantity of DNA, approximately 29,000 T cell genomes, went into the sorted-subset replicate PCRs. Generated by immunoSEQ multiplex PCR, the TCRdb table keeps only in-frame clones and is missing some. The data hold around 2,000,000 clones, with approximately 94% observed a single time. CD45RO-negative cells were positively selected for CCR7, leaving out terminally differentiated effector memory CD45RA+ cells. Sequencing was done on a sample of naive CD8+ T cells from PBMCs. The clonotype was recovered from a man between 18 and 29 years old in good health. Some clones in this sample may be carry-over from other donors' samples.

In DNA form, the CDR3 reads TGTGCCAGCAGCCCCACCCCACGGGGCTACAATGAGCAGTTCTTC. Translating gives CASSPTPRGYNEQFF. The rearrangement links TRBV13 to TRBJ2-1; tentative D call: TRBD2 (5 bases). The V gene lost 5 bases and the J gene lost 3 bases, with 14 bases spanning the gap. CDR3 length: 15 residues. Germline loops: CDR1 PRHDT, CDR2 FYEKMQ (reference sequence).